This T cell receptor (beta chain) was sequenced in a study of cytotoxic CD8 clonotypes in ibrutinib-treated CLL. Assay used: immunoSEQ multiplex PCR; TCRdb lists only in-frame clones, some missing. The sample lists some 120,000 clones; about 53% were seen once. The J segment lost 1 base and the V segment lost 4 bases, leaving 5 bases of the junction unmatched. Germline values: CDR1 LGHNA, CDR2 YNFKEQ. This CDR3 has 15 amino acids. With respect to this clone: This sample includes further DNA sequences coding for the same CDR3.

The TCR originated in a human donor with chronic lymphocytic leukemia. The chain employs TRBV4-2 and TRBJ2-5; 8 positions match TRBD2. The sequencing here drew on PBMCs, taken after 24 months of ibrutinib treatment. The CDR3 DNA is TGTGCCAGCAGCCCTAAGCGGGGGCCCCAAGAGACCCAGTACTTC. It yields the protein CASSPKRGPQETQYF.